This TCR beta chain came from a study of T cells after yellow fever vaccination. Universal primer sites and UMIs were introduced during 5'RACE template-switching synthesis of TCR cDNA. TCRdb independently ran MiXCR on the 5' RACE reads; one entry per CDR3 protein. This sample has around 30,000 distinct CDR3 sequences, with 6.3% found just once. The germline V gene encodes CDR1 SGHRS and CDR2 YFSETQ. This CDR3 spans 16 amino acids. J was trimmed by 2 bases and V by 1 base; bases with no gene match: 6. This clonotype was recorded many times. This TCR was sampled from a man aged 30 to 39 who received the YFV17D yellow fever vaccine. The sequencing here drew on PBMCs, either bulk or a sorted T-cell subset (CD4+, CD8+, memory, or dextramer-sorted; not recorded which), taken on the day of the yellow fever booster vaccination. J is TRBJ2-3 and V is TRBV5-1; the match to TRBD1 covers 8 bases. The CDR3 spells CASSLTGTGYTDTQYF. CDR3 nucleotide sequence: TGCGCCAGCAGCTTGACCGGGACAGGCTACACAGATACGCAGTATTTT.